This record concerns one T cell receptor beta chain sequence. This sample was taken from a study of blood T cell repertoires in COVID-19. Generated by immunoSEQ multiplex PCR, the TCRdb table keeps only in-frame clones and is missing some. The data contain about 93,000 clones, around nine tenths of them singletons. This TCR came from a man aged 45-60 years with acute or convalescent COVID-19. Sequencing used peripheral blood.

The CDR3 protein is CASSQTSGQVKETQYF. CDR3 DNA: TGTGCCAGCAGCCAGACTAGCGGGCAGGTGAAAGAGACCCAGTACTTC. The V call is TRBV7-6, the J call TRBJ2-5; 10 bases line up with TRBD2. Germline V gene sequence: CDR1 SGHVS, CDR2 FNYEAQ. This CDR3 comprises 16 residues. Trimming removed 5 bases from V and 3 bases from J; junction bases left unmatched: 9. Supplemented by reference TRBV7-6 and TRBJ2-5, the full variable domain reads GAGVSQSPRYKVTKRGQDVALRCDPISGHVSLYWYRQALGQGPEFLTYFNYEAQQDKSGLPNDRFSAERPEGSISTLTIQRTEQRDSAMYRCASSQTSGQVKETQYFGPGTRLLVL.